This T cell receptor (beta chain) was recorded in a study of T cell repertoires in cytomegalovirus infection. About the research overall: Matching HLA type, along with CMV infection, was indicated by public TCR beta signatures.

This clonotype was observed a handful of times. Via MiXCR, TCRdb re-called the reads, giving one row per CDR3 protein. In the table there are a few hundred thousand distinct CDR3 sequences, more than 25% of which are singletons. In germline, CDR1 is MGHRA, CDR2 YSYEKL. The CDR3 has 14 amino acids. Between the trimmed V and J ends, which lost 0 bases and 6 bases, there was a span of 9 bases. The sequence was collected from a human donor in good health (CMV status not recorded). Some clones in this sample may be carry-over from other donors' samples. V is TRBV4-1 and J is TRBJ1-5, with D possibly being TRBD1 (6 bases). Material: PBMCs. As DNA, the CDR3 is TGCGCCAGCAGCCAAGAACAGGGAGGTCAGCCCCAGCATTTT. Its protein is CASSQEQGGQPQHF.